Listed here are 6 T cell receptor beta chains from one sample, sequenced in a study of cytomegalovirus exposure and HLA in healthy donors. The PCR contained 60 Vbeta and 13 Jbeta primers. Only in-frame clones appear in the TCRdb table, and some are missing; sequencing was by immunoSEQ multiplex PCR. The repertoire holds 55,000 to 70,000 clones, with around 78% as singletons. Sequencing was done on a sample of PBMCs. The receptor set was obtained from a man aged 18 to 30 in good health and CMV-seropositive.

This clone was counted between two and nine times. The chain recombines TRBV7-9 with TRBJ2-4; TRBD1 matches 9 bases. The CDR3 spans 16 residues. CDR1 is SEHNR, CDR2 FQNEAQ, per germline (reference sequence). V was clipped by 5 bases and J by 0 bases; unmatched bases: 5. This chain's CDR3 is CASSQQGAVAKNIQYF. The DNA of the CDR3 is TGTGCCAGCAGCCAACAGGGGGCAGTAGCCAAAAACATTCAGTACTTC.

The rearrangement joins TRBV10-2 to TRBJ1-5; TRBD1 aligns across 9 bases. V lost 8 bases and J lost 7; bases outside the gene matches: 9. CDR1 WSHSY and CDR2 SAAADI come from the germline V gene. The CDR3 length is 14 residues. CDR3 loop: CASWGQGVGQPQHF. The DNA of the CDR3 is TGCGCCAGCTGGGGACAGGGTGTAGGACAGCCCCAGCATTTT.

This rearrangement joins TRBV30 to TRBJ1-2; 8 nucleotides align to TRBD1. After removal of 3 bases from V and 6 bases from J, the junction contained 6 bases not matched to a gene. The CDR3 consists of 13 residues. From germline, CDR1 is GTSNPN and CDR2 SVGIG (reference sequence). The CDR3 sequence is CAWRGTGMNGYTF. CDR3 sequence (DNA): TGTGCCTGGAGGGGGACAGGCATGAATGGCTACACCTTC.

This clone was detected once. The rearrangement uses TRBV4-1 and TRBJ2-1, with 9 bases identical to TRBD2. Germline loops: CDR1 MGHRA, CDR2 YSYEKL. Trimming removed 1 base from V and 0 bases from J; junction bases left unmatched: 1. CDR3 size: 16 residues. CDR3 amino acids: CASSQGLAASYNEQFF. The CDR3 nucleotides read TGCGCCAGCAGCCAAGGACTAGCGGCCTCCTACAATGAGCAGTTCTTC.

This chain joins TRBV9 and TRBJ2-5; 8 bases agree with TRBD1. Germline CDR1 reads SGDLS; CDR2 reads YYNGEE. The CDR3 runs to 14 residues. V lost 4 bases to trimming and J lost 4 bases; unmatched junction nucleotides: 6. The CDR3 reads CASSRGDRIETQYF. CDR3 nucleotide sequence: TGTGCCAGCAGCCGAGGGGACAGGATAGAGACCCAGTACTTC.

CDR3 coding DNA: TGTGCCAGCAGTTCTACAGGGGGCGCTGATCAGCCCCAGCATTTT. The encoded protein is CASSSTGGADQPQHF. The chain is built from TRBV7-6 and TRBJ1-5; 9 bases are a match to TRBD1. Trimming cost V 6 bases and J 5 bases; bases outside gene matches: 8. Germline CDR1 reads SGHVS; CDR2 reads FNYEAQ. The CDR3 extends over 15 amino acids.